This T cell receptor beta chain came from a study of identical twins. TCRdb passed the 5' RACE reads through MiXCR, listing each CDR3 protein once. The repertoire consists of a few hundred thousand distinct CDR3 sequences, with 9.6% occurring once and the leading ten covering around 3%. Study-level results: Surplus twin overlap in beta out-of-frame sequences was less pronounced. The study found excess low generation probability among twin-shared out-of-frame alpha sequences. The same donors were not followed; conclusions instead depended on cross-sectional statistical analysis.

Trimming removed 0 bases from V and 2 bases from J, with 8 bases in between. The CDR3 is 14 residues long. Germline CDR1 is SGHAT and CDR2 is FQNNGV. A remark on this clonotype: Its antigen is currently unknown.

The sample was also linked to a second study, of yellow fever vaccine responses in identical twins.

This clonotype originated in a woman in her late teens or twenties in good health. The sequencing sample was made of PBMCs. This rearrangement joins TRBV11-2 to TRBJ2-7; D remains ambiguous. CDR3 sequence (DNA): TGTGCCAGCAGCTTAGATCCAGGCACCTACGAGCAGTACTTC. Residues: CASSLDPGTYEQYF.